This T cell receptor beta chain derives from a study of blood T cells in healthy people across ages. About this clonotype itself: The antigen is undetermined.

The second PCR ran roughly 7 to 12 cycles with a sample-barcoded 5' primer and J-beta primers. Tags on each cDNA molecule came from a template-switch adaptor with 12 random nucleotides. TCRdb passed the 5' RACE reads through MiXCR, listing each CDR3 protein once. Of over a million distinct CDR3 sequences detected, more than 40% appear once; the ten largest clones hold approximately 20%. The CDR3 runs 15 residues. V lost 5 bases to trimming and J lost 6 bases; unmatched junction nucleotides: 7. Germline-derived CDR1 and CDR2 are MNHEY and SVGAGI. Study-wide results and limits: Higher diversity and more naive CD4+ cells were features of long-lived donors, compared to aged donors. Age advanced and TCR beta diversity per million T cells fell, roughly linearly.

Donors were systemically healthy Caucasian individuals from Russia aged roughly 6 to 100 years. The specimen was blood. The chain recombines TRBV6-5 with TRBJ2-1, with 10 bases lining up with TRBD2. The origin of this receptor is a woman aged 55-69 years in good health. In DNA, the CDR3 is TGTGCCAGCAGTCGCCCAGCGGGAGGGATCAATGAGCAGTTCTTC. Encoded protein: CASSRPAGGINEQFF.